This T cell receptor (beta chain) is from a study of blood T cells in healthy people across ages. Germline CDR1 and CDR2: SGHRS and YFSETQ. CDR3 length: 15 residues. In its sample, this clonotype was seen once. Its matching antigen is unknown. The donors, all healthy, were Caucasians living in Russia, aged about 6 to 95. Each of the donors had roughly 9.1 milliliters of peripheral blood drawn into EDTA-treated Vacutainer tubes. The authors ran a second PCR of roughly 6 to 12 cycles using a sample-barcoded 5' primer and a J-beta primer mix. TCRdb analysed the 5' RACE reads with MiXCR anew, one entry per CDR3 protein. The table includes about 970,000 distinct CDR3 sequences, 51% detected once. General observations from the study: Per million T cells, TCR beta diversity dropped about linearly as age rose.

This clonotype was sampled from a woman aged 60 to 75 in good health. This rearrangement joins TRBV5-1 to TRBJ2-4; 7 nucleotides match TRBD1. The J call is doubtful: the DNA matches TRBJ2-5 better. Input material: blood. CDR3 nucleotide sequence: TGCGCCAGCAGCCAAACACAGGGGTACCGAGAGACCCAGTACTTC. It is translated as CASSQTQGYRETQYF.